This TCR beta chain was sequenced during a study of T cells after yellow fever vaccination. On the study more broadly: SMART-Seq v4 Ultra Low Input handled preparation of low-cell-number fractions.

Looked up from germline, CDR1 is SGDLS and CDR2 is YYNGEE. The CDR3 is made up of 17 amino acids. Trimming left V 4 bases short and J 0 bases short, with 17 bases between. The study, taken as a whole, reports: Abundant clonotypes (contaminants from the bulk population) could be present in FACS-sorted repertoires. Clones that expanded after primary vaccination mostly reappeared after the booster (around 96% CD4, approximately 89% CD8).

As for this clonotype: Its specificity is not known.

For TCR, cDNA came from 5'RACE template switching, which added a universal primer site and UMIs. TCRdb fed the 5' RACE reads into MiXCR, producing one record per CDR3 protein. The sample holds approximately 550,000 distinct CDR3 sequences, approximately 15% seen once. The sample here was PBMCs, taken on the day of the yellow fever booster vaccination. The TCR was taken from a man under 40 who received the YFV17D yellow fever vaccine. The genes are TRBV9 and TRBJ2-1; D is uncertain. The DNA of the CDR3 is TGTGCCAGCAGCCCCGTAGGGCAGCCGGACTCCTACAATGAGCAGTTCTTC. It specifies CASSPVGQPDSYNEQFF.